This T cell receptor (beta chain) was sequenced for a study of spatial heterogeneity in lung cancer (dated by TCRdb to about 2019). About the investigation overall: Beta-chain transcripts were consistently detected in greater numbers than alpha-chain transcripts, which likely reflected higher beta-chain transcript abundance. A strong correlation was found between TCR transcript counts in tumor regions and a T cell transcriptional module score from matched bulk RNA-seq. In the raw uncorrected reads, each unique combination of TCR and UMI appeared on average more than ten times. In non-small cell lung cancer, the study quantitatively compared TCR alpha and beta repertoires across several tumor regions, matched nontumor lung, and blood. Nonsynonymous mutation counts, determined by whole-exome sequencing of tumor tissue, were related to features of the TCR repertoire. Both alpha and beta chains were TCR-sequenced in samples taken at surgery, namely 220 tumor regions, under 80 matched nontumor lung samples and about 52 PBMC samples.

The time point tag for this specimen amounts to: sample taken at primary tumor resection. The donors were some 76 patients from the lung TRACERx cohort who had early-stage, untreated non-small cell lung cancer. TCR sequencing used whole RNA extracted from tumor and nontumor lung tissue, or from cryopreserved PBMC samples, without cell sorting. A patient was chosen for TCR sequencing only when enough RNA was available from at least two tumor regions. Tumor and adjacent nontumor lung specimens were reviewed by a lung pathologist before selection. V is clipped by 1 base and J by 4 bases, and the sequence between their germline boundaries is 8 bases long. CDR3 length: 12 amino acids, cysteine to phenylalanine. CDR3 DNA only is kept here, 36 bases in frame from base 1. The germline V gene (reference sequence) sets CDR1 to DFQATT and CDR2 to SNEGSKA. The research as a whole found: The tumor nonsynonymous mutation count correlated with the number of expanded alpha and beta TCRs within the tumor. TCR-seq coverage of tumor T cells was estimated to be only approximately 7% for alpha chains and more than 11% for beta chains. Additional single-cell paired TCR alpha and beta sequencing was considered necessary to confirm, at a functional level, the hypothesis that regional TCRs recognize regional mutations. Counts of ubiquitous and regional expanded TCRs were found to correlate with counts of ubiquitous and regional nonsynonymous mutations, respectively.

Libraries were built with 5' RACE. The sequencing machine was a NextSeq 500. The TCR library protocol attached a unique molecular identifier to each TCR cDNA molecule to allow correction of PCR and sequencing errors. The paper's processing steps were these. TCR identification, UMI-based error correction and CDR3 extraction were performed with Decombinator tools. TCRs above a frequency of 2 per 1,000, corresponding to the top 1% of the tumor frequency distribution, were defined as expanded. Expanded tumor TCRs statistically deemed absent (corrected P<0.05) from at least one tumor region were classed as regional, and all other expanded tumor TCRs were classed as ubiquitous. Rényi diversity was computed with the R vegan package after subsampling each repertoire 100 times to 5,000 TCRs. CDR3 similarity networks were built from amino acid triplet string-kernel similarity, with CDR3s being connected when pairwise similarity was above 0.82. The raw public reads went through TCRdb reprocessing: fastp at Q25, MiXCR clone calling, in-frame beta chains kept. CDR3 protein duplicates are merged, each entry listing the most common genes and DNA. TCRdb, rather than the study authors, made the V and J calls. The sample records about 11,000 distinct CDR3 sequences, approximately 4.7% of which are singletons. The ten largest clones take up around 12% of the sample.

This clonotype was detected ten times or more. It has no known antigen specificity. No much larger clone is present one base from it, and per-base qualities are unavailable. This beta chain is a stray sequence in a library constructed for alpha chains; its clone size is not meaningful. The origin of this receptor is a male donor with early-stage non-small cell lung cancer. The sequence links TRBV20-1 to TRBJ2-7; confidence is insufficient to name the D gene. The sequences come from lung tumor tissue, collected at surgery. The CDR3 corresponds to CSARGPKYEQYF. The nucleotides read TGCAGTGCTAGAGGACCGAAATACGAGCAGTACTTC.